This record concerns one T cell receptor beta chain sequence. This may arise from a read error, as a much more abundant clone is one base away. A library of TCRbeta sequences, prepared with unique molecular identifiers, was generated. MiXCR, applied by TCRdb to the PCR reads, yields one record per CDR3 protein. In the table there are 150,000 to 250,000 distinct CDR3 sequences, about 14% of which are singletons. The entry originates in a study of T-cell reconstitution after alpha-beta-depleted transplantation in children. The sample in question was PBMCs from the stem cell graft donor, obtained from the stem cell graft. The sequence was collected from a human donor who donated a stem cell graft to a child with acute lymphoblastic leukemia.

In nucleotides, the CDR3 is TGTGCCAGCAGCCGACAGGCGAACACTGAAGCTTTCTTT. Its translation: CASSRQANTEAFF. The gene calls are TRBV11-2 and TRBJ1-1; D perhaps matches TRBD1 (6 bases). Germline V gene lookup returns CDR1 SGHAT and CDR2 FQNNGV. The V end lost 5 bases, the J end lost 1 base, and 8 bases lay between the germline ends. CDR3 length: 13 residues.